This T cell receptor (beta chain) derives from a study of response to subunit inactivated influenza vaccine. This clonotype was picked up a small number of times. Its antigen is currently unknown. Overall study findings and caveats: Few new T cells, the authors suggested, are recruited by each seasonal influenza vaccination.

MiXCR, applied by TCRdb to the RT-PCR reads, yields one record per CDR3 protein. The sample has some 850,000 distinct CDR3 sequences; around a sixth are singletons. The receptor's source is a man in his fifties who received an inactivated influenza vaccine. Source: PBMCs from blood, taken roughly 5 days after vaccination.

The CDR3, as DNA: TGCGCCAGCAACACGGGCCAGGGAAGCCTTTCGATCACCGGGGAGCTGTTTTTT. Encoded protein: CASNTGQGSLSITGELFF. This chain joins TRBV5-1 and TRBJ2-2; TRBD1 might be the D (5 bases). V dropped 6 bases and J dropped 4 bases, with 25 bases sitting between them. The CDR3 has 18 amino acids. Germline-derived CDR1 and CDR2 are SGHRS and YFSETQ.